This entry lists 7 T cell receptor beta chains sequenced from one sample in a study of OX40 agonist ivuxolimab in advanced cancers. Method: immunoSEQ multiplex PCR; TCRdb's copy keeps in-frame clones and lacks some. This sample has 40,000 to 55,000 clones, with roughly 88% found just once. This specimen consisted of CD4+ or CD8+ T cells sorted from blood, obtained in a trial of the OX40 agonist ivuxolimab. Every receptor here comes from an adult with an advanced solid tumor such as melanoma, head and neck, liver or kidney cancer.

The rearrangement uses TRBV7-2 and TRBJ2-5; D ambiguous. The CDR3 runs to 13 residues. In germline, CDR1 is SGHTA, CDR2 FQGNSA. The V end lost 3 bases, the J end lost 2 bases, and 7 bases lay between the germline ends. DNA of the CDR3: TGTGCCAGCAGCTTCGGGCCTCAAGAGACCCAGTACTTC. Protein product: CASSFGPQETQYF.

This chain connects TRBV15 to TRBJ2-7; 13 bases map to TRBD2. This CDR3 has 15 residues. Germline CDR1 is LNHNV and CDR2 is YYDKDF (reference sequence). The junction had 6 bases not matched to a gene; V was cut back by 5 bases and J by 5 bases. The CDR3 sequence: CATSDWTSGSDEQYF. Here the CDR3 DNA reads TGTGCCACCAGCGACTGGACTAGCGGGAGCGACGAGCAGTACTTC.

The genes are TRBV10-3 and TRBJ2-3; TRBD1 matches at 11 bases. The ends lost 8 bases at V and 2 bases at J; junction bases unmatched: 3. Germline-derived CDR1 and CDR2 are ENHRY and SYGVKD. The CDR3 loop spans 14 amino acids. The CDR3 coding sequence is TGTGCCATCGGACAGGGGGCATCCACAGATACGCAGTATTTT. Translating gives CAIGQGASTDTQYF.

CDR3 loop: CASSLFYNEQFF. In nucleotides, the CDR3 is TGCGCCAGCAGCTTGTTTTACAATGAGCAGTTCTTC. This chain connects TRBV5-1 to TRBJ2-1; D uncertain. Germline V gene data show CDR1 as SGHRS and CDR2 as YFSETQ. The CDR3 consists of 12 residues. V was shortened by 1 base and J by 4 bases, with 3 bases between the two germline ends.

The rearrangement joins TRBV7-3 to TRBJ1-5, with 9 bases fitting TRBD1. Germline values: CDR1 SGHTA, CDR2 FQGTGA. J lost 6 bases, V lost 5 bases, and 5 bases had no gene match. The CDR3 totals 14 residues. The CDR3 sequence is CASSKQGAGQPQHF. The CDR3 DNA follows: TGTGCCAGCAGCAAACAGGGGGCCGGTCAGCCCCAGCATTTT.

The rearrangement uses TRBV19 and TRBJ2-2; 9 bases agree with TRBD1. The trim removed 4 bases at V and 0 bases at J, leaving 9 bases unmatched. CDR3 length: 18 residues. The V gene's germline CDR1 is LNHDA and CDR2 SQIVND (reference sequence). CDR3 coding DNA: TGTGCCAGTAGTACCCCACAGGGGGCGGTTACGAACACCGGGGAGCTGTTTTTT. Protein product: CASSTPQGAVTNTGELFF.

The count of this clone is one. The V gene is TRBV5-6, the J gene TRBJ2-5; the match to TRBD1 covers 9 bases. CDR1 is SGHDT and CDR2 is YYEEEE in the germline V gene. The CDR3 sequence is 14 residues long. V was pared by 3 bases and J by 6 bases, with 6 bases of the junction left unmatched. The CDR3 DNA follows: TGTGCCAGCAGCTCGGACAGGGGTAAACAGACCCAGTACTTC. Protein: CASSSDRGKQTQYF.